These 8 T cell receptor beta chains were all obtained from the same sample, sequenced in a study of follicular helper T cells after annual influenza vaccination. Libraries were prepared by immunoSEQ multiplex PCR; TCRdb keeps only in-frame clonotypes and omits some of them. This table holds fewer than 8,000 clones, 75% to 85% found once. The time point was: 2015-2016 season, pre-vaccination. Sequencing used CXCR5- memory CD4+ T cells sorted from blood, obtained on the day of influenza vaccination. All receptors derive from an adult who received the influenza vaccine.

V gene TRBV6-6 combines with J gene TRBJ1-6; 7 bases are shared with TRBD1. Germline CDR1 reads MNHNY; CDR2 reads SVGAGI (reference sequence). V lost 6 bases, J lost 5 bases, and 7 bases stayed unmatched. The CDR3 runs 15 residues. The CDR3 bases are TGTGCCAGCAGCTTTGACAGGGTAGATAATTCACCCCTCCACTTT. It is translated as CASSFDRVDNSPLHF.

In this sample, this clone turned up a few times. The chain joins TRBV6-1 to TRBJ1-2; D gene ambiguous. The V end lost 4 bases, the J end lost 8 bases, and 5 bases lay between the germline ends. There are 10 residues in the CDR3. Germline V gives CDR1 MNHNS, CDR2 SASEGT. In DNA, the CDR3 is TGTGCCAGCAGTGTCGGAGGCTACACCTTC. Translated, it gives CASSVGGYTF.

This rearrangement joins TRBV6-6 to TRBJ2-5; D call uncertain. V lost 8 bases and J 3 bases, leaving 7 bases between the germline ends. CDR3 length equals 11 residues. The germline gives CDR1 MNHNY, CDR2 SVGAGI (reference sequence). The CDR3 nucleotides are TGTGCCAGCCTACAGAAAGAGACCCAGTACTTC. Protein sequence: CASLQKETQYF.

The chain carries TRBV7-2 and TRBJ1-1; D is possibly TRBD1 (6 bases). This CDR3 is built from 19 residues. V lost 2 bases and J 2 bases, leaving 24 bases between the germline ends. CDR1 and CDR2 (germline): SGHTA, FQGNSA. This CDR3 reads CASSLRFLQGKFLNTEAFF. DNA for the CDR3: TGTGCCAGCAGCTTAAGGTTCCTACAGGGCAAGTTTCTTAACACTGAAGCTTTCTTT. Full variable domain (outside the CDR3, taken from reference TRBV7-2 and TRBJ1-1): GAGVSQSPSNKVTEKGKDVELRCDPISGHTALYWYRQSLGQGLEFLIYFQGNSAPDKSGLPSDRFSAERTGGSVSTLTIQRTQQEDSAVYLCASSLRFLQGKFLNTEAFFGQGTRLTVV.

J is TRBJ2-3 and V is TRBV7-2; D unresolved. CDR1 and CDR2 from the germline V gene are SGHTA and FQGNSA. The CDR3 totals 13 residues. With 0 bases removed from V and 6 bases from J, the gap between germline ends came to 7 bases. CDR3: CASSLAGPDTQYF. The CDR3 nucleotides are TGTGCCAGCAGCTTAGCAGGGCCCGATACGCAGTATTTT.

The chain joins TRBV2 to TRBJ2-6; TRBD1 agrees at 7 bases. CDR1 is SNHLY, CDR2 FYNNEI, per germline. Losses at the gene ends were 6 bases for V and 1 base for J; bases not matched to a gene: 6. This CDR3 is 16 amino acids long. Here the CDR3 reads CASRPDRVSGANVLTF. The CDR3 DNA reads TGTGCCAGCAGGCCCGACAGGGTATCTGGGGCCAACGTCCTGACTTTC.

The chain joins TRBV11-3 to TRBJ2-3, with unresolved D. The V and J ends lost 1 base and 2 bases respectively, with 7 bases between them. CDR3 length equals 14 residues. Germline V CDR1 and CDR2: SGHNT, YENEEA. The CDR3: CASSLARPTDTQYF. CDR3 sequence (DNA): TGTGCCAGCAGCTTAGCACGACCCACAGATACGCAGTATTTT.

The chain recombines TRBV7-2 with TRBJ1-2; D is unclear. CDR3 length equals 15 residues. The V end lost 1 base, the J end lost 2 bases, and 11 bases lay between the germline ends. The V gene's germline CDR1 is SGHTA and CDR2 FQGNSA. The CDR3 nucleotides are TGTGCCAGCAGCTTAGGAGGTGGGGTGAACTATGGCTACACCTTC. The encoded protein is CASSLGGGVNYGYTF.